This T cell receptor beta chain was documented in a study of graft-versus-host responses after intestinal transplantation. Turning to the study itself: The whole recipient group had anti-thymocyte globulin induction followed by tacrolimus and steroids for roughly three years.

To note about this clone: Its antigen is unidentified.

From germline, CDR1 is MNHEY and CDR2 SVGAGI. The V and J ends lost 6 bases and 4 bases respectively, with 12 bases between them. This CDR3 region has 13 residues. Sequencing was performed with immunoSEQ multiplex PCR; in TCRdb, only in-frame clones are kept and a portion is missing. The sample carries roughly 100,000 clones, about nine tenths recorded once. General study findings and limits: Where graft-donor T cell macrochimerism was present, patients had high graft-versus-host to host-versus-graft clonal ratios in allografts. GvH clones occurred in recipient marrow; some first appeared in ileum or blood. After transplant, early declines in HvG clones were associated with peak levels of circulating GvH clones.

This chain connects TRBV6-5 to TRBJ1-2; D might be TRBD1 (6 bases). This specimen was unstimulated CD4+ T cells sorted from spleen or lymph node cells, taken before transplant. The TCR was taken from a human donor who was the organ donor for an intestinal transplant. The CDR3 DNA reads TGTGCCAGCAGGCGGACAGAAGGCTATGGCTACACCTTC. This translates into CASRRTEGYGYTF.